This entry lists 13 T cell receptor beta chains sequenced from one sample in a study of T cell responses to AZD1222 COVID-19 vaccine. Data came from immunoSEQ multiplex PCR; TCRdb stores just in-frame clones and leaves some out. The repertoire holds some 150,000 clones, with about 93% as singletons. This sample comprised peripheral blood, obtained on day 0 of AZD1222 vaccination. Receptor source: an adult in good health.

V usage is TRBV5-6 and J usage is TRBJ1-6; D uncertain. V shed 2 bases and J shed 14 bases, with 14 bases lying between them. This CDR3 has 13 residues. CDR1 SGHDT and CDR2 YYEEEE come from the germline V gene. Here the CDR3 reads CASSFGTPLSLHF. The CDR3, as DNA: TGTGCCAGCAGCTTCGGTACGCCCCTATCCCTCCACTTT.

CDR3 loop: CATRKGRAGNQPQHF. DNA of the CDR3: TGTGCCACCAGAAAGGGGAGGGCAGGGAATCAGCCCCAGCATTTT. The rearrangement links TRBV15 to TRBJ1-5; D may be TRBD1 (5 bases). Trimming removed 6 bases at V and 4 bases at J, with 16 bases between. Germline V lookup: CDR1 LNHNV, CDR2 YYDKDF (reference sequence). The CDR3 totals 15 residues.

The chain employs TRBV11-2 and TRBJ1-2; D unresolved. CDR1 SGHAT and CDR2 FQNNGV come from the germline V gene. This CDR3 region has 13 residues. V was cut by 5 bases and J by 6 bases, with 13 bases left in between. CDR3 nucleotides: TGTGCCAGCAGCGAGAACCTCGGTAATGGCTACACCTTC. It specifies CASSENLGNGYTF.

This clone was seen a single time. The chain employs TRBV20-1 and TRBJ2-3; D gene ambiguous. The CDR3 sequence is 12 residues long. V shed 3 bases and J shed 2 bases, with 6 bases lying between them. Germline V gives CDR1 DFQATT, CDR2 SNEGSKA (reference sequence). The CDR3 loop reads CSASRDTDTQYF. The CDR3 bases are TGCAGTGCTAGTAGGGACACAGATACGCAGTATTTT.

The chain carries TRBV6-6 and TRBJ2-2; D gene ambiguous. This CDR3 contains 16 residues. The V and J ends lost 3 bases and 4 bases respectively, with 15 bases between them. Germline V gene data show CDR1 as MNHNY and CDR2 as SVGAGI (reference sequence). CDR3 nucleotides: TGTGCCAGCAGTTATGCAGCTCAGGTGGTCACCGGGGAGCTGTTTTTT. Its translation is CASSYAAQVVTGELFF.

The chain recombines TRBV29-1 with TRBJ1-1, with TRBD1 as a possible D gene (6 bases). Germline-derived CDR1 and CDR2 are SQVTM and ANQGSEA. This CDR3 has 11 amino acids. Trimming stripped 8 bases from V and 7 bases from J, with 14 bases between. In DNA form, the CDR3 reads TGCAGCCCTTCCCTCAGGGGTGAAGCTTTCTTT. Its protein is CSPSLRGEAFF.

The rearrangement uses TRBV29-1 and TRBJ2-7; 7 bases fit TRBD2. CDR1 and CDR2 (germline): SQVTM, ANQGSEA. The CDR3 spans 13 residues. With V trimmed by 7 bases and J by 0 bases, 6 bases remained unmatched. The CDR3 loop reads CSAGEGSSYEQYF. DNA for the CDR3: TGCAGCGCCGGGGAGGGGTCCTCCTACGAGCAGTACTTC.

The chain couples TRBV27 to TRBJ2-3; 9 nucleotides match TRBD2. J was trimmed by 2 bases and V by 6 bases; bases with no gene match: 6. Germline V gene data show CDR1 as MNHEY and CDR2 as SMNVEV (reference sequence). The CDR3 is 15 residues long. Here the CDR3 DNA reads TGTGCCAGCAGAATTAGCGGGAGCTTCACAGATACGCAGTATTTT. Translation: CASRISGSFTDTQYF.

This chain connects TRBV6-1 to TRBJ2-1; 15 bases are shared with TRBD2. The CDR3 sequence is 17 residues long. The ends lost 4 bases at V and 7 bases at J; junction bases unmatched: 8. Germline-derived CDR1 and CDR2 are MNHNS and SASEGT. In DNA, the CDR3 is TGTGCCAGCAGTGCCCGGACTAGCGGGAGGGTTAGGAATGAGCAGTTCTTC. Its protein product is CASSARTSGRVRNEQFF.

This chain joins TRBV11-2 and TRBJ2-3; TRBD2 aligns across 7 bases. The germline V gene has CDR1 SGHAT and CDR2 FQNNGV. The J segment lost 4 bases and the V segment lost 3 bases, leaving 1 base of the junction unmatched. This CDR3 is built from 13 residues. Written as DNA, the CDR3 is TGTGCCAGCAGCTTGGCGGGGGCAGATACGCAGTATTTT. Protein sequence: CASSLAGADTQYF.

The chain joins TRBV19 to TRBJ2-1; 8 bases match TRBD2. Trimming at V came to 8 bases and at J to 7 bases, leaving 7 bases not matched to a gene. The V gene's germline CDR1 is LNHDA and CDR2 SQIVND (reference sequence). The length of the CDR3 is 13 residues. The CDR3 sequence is CASGRGARNEQFF. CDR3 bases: TGTGCCAGTGGGCGGGGGGCGCGGAATGAGCAGTTCTTC.

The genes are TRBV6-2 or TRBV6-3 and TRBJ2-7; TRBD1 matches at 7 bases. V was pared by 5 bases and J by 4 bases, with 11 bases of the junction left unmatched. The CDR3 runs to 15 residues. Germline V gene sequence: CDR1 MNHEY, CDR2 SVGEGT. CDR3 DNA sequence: TGTGCCAGCAGTCCCGACAGGGTCAGGGTGTACGAGCAGTACTTC. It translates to CASSPDRVRVYEQYF.

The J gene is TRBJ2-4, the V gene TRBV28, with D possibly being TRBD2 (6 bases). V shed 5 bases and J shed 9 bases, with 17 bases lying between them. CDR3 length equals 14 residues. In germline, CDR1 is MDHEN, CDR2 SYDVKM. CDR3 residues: CASSVRGESSIQYF. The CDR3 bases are TGTGCCAGCAGTGTCCGCGGGGAATCAAGCATTCAGTACTTC.